A selection of T cell receptor beta chains follows, all from one sample in a study of blood T cell repertoires in COVID-19. Repertoires were generated with immunoSEQ multiplex PCR, while TCRdb's copy carries only in-frame clones and drops some. Of 120,000 or so clones in the sample, more than 90% were seen once. The material sequenced was peripheral blood. The receptors shown here come from a man in his forties or fifties with active COVID-19. The CDR3 runs from the conserved cysteine through the conserved F or W. A D gene is named only where the DNA matches it firmly. A clone size is listed for some rows: how often the clone was seen (once, few, many), or a class if it is expanded.

j_call: TRBJ1-2
v_call: TRBV7-8
clone_size: NA
d_call: NA
cdr3_length: 13
cdr3_nt: TGTGCCAGCAGCCCCAGGGCCGCTTATGGCTACACCTTC
cdr3_aa: CASSPRAAYGYTF

j_call: TRBJ2-5
v_call: TRBV5-1
clone_size: NA
d_call: TRBD2
cdr3_length: 16
cdr3_nt: TGCGCCAGCAGCGGGGGAGGGCGGGGACCTCAAGAGACCCAGTACTTC
cdr3_aa: CASSGGGRGPQETQYF

j_call: TRBJ2-5
v_call: TRBV24-1
clone_size: once
d_call: NA
cdr3_length: 12
cdr3_nt: TGTGCCACCAGTAGCGGGCAAGAGACCCAGTACTTC
cdr3_aa: CATSSGQETQYF

j_call: TRBJ2-3
v_call: TRBV7-8
clone_size: NA
d_call: NA
cdr3_length: 12
cdr3_nt: TGTGCCAGCAATGGTGGAGCAGATACGCAGTATTTT
cdr3_aa: CASNGGADTQYF

j_call: TRBJ1-6
v_call: TRBV15
clone_size: few
d_call: TRBD1
cdr3_length: 16
cdr3_nt: TGTGCCACCAGCAGAGATAGGACAGGGAATCATTCACCCCTCCACTTT
cdr3_aa: CATSRDRTGNHSPLHF

j_call: TRBJ1-5
v_call: TRBV6-6
clone_size: NA
d_call: NA
cdr3_length: 14
cdr3_nt: TGTGCCATTGGACAGTCTATTAGCAATCAGCCCCAGCATTTT
cdr3_aa: CAIGQSISNQPQHF

j_call: TRBJ1-3
v_call: TRBV7-8
clone_size: few
d_call: TRBD1
cdr3_length: 16
cdr3_nt: TGTGCCAGCAGCTTAGGACAGGGCCTCTCTGGAAACACCATATATTTT
cdr3_aa: CASSLGQGLSGNTIYF

j_call: TRBJ1-4
v_call: TRBV10-3
clone_size: NA
d_call: NA
cdr3_length: 14
cdr3_nt: TGTGCCACCTGTACGGGACAAGTCGGTGAAAAACTGTTTTTT
cdr3_aa: CATCTGQVGEKLFF

j_call: TRBJ2-3
v_call: TRBV6-4
clone_size: NA
d_call: TRBD2
cdr3_length: 17
cdr3_nt: TGTGCCAGCATGGGACTAGCGGGGGGGCGGGGCACAGATACGCAGTATTTT
cdr3_aa: CASMGLAGGRGTDTQYF

j_call: TRBJ1-2
v_call: TRBV7-9
clone_size: NA
d_call: TRBD1
cdr3_length: 14
cdr3_nt: TGTGCCAGCAGCTTCTCCGGGACAGGGTCCGGCTACACCTTC
cdr3_aa: CASSFSGTGSGYTF

j_call: TRBJ1-1
v_call: TRBV5-4
clone_size: once
d_call: TRBD1
cdr3_length: 14
cdr3_nt: TGTGCCAGCAGCTTGGGCGGGGACAGTCTAACAGCTTTCTTT
cdr3_aa: CASSLGGDSLTAFF

j_call: TRBJ2-3
v_call: TRBV6-6
clone_size: NA
d_call: TRBD1
cdr3_length: 16
cdr3_nt: TGTGCCAGCAGACCTCCCGGGACAGGGAAAACAGATACGCAGTATTTT
cdr3_aa: CASRPPGTGKTDTQYF

j_call: TRBJ2-3
v_call: TRBV5-1
clone_size: once
d_call: TRBD2
cdr3_length: 21
cdr3_nt: TGCGCCAGCAGCGCTTCGGTTGCGGGGGGGCGACGATCTTCCGAGGTGGATACGCAGTATTTT
cdr3_aa: CASSASVAGGRRSSEVDTQYF

j_call: TRBJ2-2
v_call: TRBV6-4
clone_size: NA
d_call: TRBD1
cdr3_length: 15
cdr3_nt: TGTGCCAGCAGAGCGGACAGGGGGGACACCGGGGAGCTGTTTTTT
cdr3_aa: CASRADRGDTGELFF

j_call: TRBJ2-7
v_call: TRBV6-6
clone_size: NA
d_call: NA
cdr3_length: 16
cdr3_nt: TGTGCCAGCAGTTCCCCCCTAGCATCCGACTCCTACGAGCAGTACTTC
cdr3_aa: CASSSPLASDSYEQYF

j_call: TRBJ1-6
v_call: TRBV2
clone_size: NA
d_call: TRBD1
cdr3_length: 13
cdr3_nt: TGTGCCAGCAGTGGACAGGGTAATTCACCCCTCCACTTT
cdr3_aa: CASSGQGNSPLHF

j_call: TRBJ1-2
v_call: TRBV5-1
clone_size: NA
d_call: NA
cdr3_length: 13
cdr3_nt: TGCGCCAGCGGGGGTCCGGGGGACTATGGCTACACCTTC
cdr3_aa: CASGGPGDYGYTF

j_call: TRBJ2-5
v_call: TRBV5-4
clone_size: NA
d_call: NA
cdr3_length: 14
cdr3_nt: TGTGCCAGCAGCTTGTCTGGGAGTGAAGAGACCCAGTACTTC
cdr3_aa: CASSLSGSEETQYF

j_call: TRBJ1-6
v_call: TRBV7-8
clone_size: NA
d_call: TRBD1
cdr3_length: 15
cdr3_nt: TGTGCCAGCAGCTGGGGACAGCAAAATAATTCACCCCTCCACTTT
cdr3_aa: CASSWGQQNNSPLHF

j_call: TRBJ1-1
v_call: TRBV5-1
clone_size: NA
d_call: NA
cdr3_length: 13
cdr3_nt: TGCGCCAGCAGCTCACAGGGGAACACTGAAGCTTTCTTT
cdr3_aa: CASSSQGNTEAFF

j_call: TRBJ2-7
v_call: TRBV29-1
clone_size: NA
d_call: NA
cdr3_length: 13
cdr3_nt: TGCAGCGTTGTACGAGGAGATAGCTACGAGCAGTACTTC
cdr3_aa: CSVVRGDSYEQYF

j_call: TRBJ1-1
v_call: TRBV11-1
clone_size: NA
d_call: NA
cdr3_length: 12
cdr3_nt: TGTGCCAGCAGCTTTAGGAACACTGAAGCTTTCTTT
cdr3_aa: CASSFRNTEAFF

j_call: TRBJ2-5
v_call: TRBV6-5
clone_size: many
d_call: NA
cdr3_length: 14
cdr3_nt: TGTGCCAGCAGGACACAAAGCGGATTAGTAACCCAGTACTTC
cdr3_aa: CASRTQSGLVTQYF

j_call: TRBJ2-1
v_call: TRBV7-8
clone_size: NA
d_call: TRBD2
cdr3_length: 14
cdr3_nt: TGTGCCAGCAGCATGACTAGCGGGGTTTGGGAGCAGTTCTTC
cdr3_aa: CASSMTSGVWEQFF

j_call: TRBJ2-3
v_call: TRBV2
clone_size: NA
d_call: TRBD2
cdr3_length: 15
cdr3_nt: TGTGCCAGTGCCGAAACGGGGGGGCGGTCAGATACGCAGTATTTT
cdr3_aa: CASAETGGRSDTQYF

j_call: TRBJ1-4
v_call: TRBV19
clone_size: NA
d_call: NA
cdr3_length: 16
cdr3_nt: TGTGCCAGTAGTATAGTAAAGACAGGTGGAAATGAAAAACTGTTTTTT
cdr3_aa: CASSIVKTGGNEKLFF

j_call: TRBJ1-1
v_call: TRBV18
clone_size: once
d_call: TRBD1
cdr3_length: 16
cdr3_nt: TGTGCCAGCTCAAGACAGGGTAGCATCCCGAACACTGAAGCTTTCTTT
cdr3_aa: CASSRQGSIPNTEAFF

j_call: TRBJ2-1
v_call: TRBV11-2
clone_size: NA
d_call: TRBD2
cdr3_length: 14
cdr3_nt: TGTGCCAGCAGCCAAAGTGTAGCGGGAGAAACGCAGTTCTTC
cdr3_aa: CASSQSVAGETQFF

j_call: TRBJ1-4
v_call: TRBV6-5
clone_size: NA
d_call: NA
cdr3_length: 15
cdr3_nt: TGTGCCAGCATAATCCGTGACAGAACAAATGAAAAACTGTTTTTT
cdr3_aa: CASIIRDRTNEKLFF

j_call: TRBJ1-1
v_call: TRBV7-6
clone_size: NA
d_call: NA
cdr3_length: 15
cdr3_nt: TGTGCCAGCAGCCCCTCGGGGGCGGGGGGCACTGAAGCTTTCTTT
cdr3_aa: CASSPSGAGGTEAFF

j_call: TRBJ2-1
v_call: TRBV7-9
clone_size: NA
d_call: NA
cdr3_length: 15
cdr3_nt: TGTGCCAGCACTTCAGGGATTTTCCGTTACAATGAGCAGTTCTTC
cdr3_aa: CASTSGIFRYNEQFF

j_call: TRBJ2-3
v_call: TRBV6-1
clone_size: NA
d_call: TRBD1
cdr3_length: 12
cdr3_nt: TGTGCCAGCAGACCGACAGGGAATACGCAGTATTTT
cdr3_aa: CASRPTGNTQYF

j_call: TRBJ1-2
v_call: TRBV9
clone_size: once
d_call: NA
cdr3_length: 16
cdr3_nt: TGTGCCAGCAGCGTAGACGCGGGGGCTCGAAACTATGGCTACACCTTC
cdr3_aa: CASSVDAGARNYGYTF

j_call: TRBJ1-1
v_call: TRBV12-3/TRBV12-4
clone_size: NA
d_call: TRBD1
cdr3_length: 11
cdr3_nt: TGTGCCAGCAGTTTTGTGGGGACAGACGCTTTT
cdr3_aa: CASSFVGTDAF

j_call: TRBJ2-5
v_call: TRBV10-3
clone_size: NA
d_call: TRBD2
cdr3_length: 14
cdr3_nt: TGTGCCATCAGTGAATGGGAGGGGAAGGGGACCCAGTACTTC
cdr3_aa: CAISEWEGKGTQYF

j_call: TRBJ2-5
v_call: TRBV4-1
clone_size: NA
d_call: NA
cdr3_length: 15
cdr3_nt: TGCGCCAGCAGCCAAGATTGGCGGCCCCAAGAGACCCAGTACTTC
cdr3_aa: CASSQDWRPQETQYF

j_call: TRBJ1-2
v_call: TRBV15
clone_size: few
d_call: TRBD1
cdr3_length: 15
cdr3_nt: TGTGCCACCAGCAGAGGAGGGACAGGGTGGTATGGCTACACCTTC
cdr3_aa: CATSRGGTGWYGYTF

j_call: TRBJ1-1
v_call: TRBV18
clone_size: NA
d_call: NA
cdr3_length: 13
cdr3_nt: TGTGCCAGCCGAGGACAGAAGAACACTGAAGCTTTCTTT
cdr3_aa: CASRGQKNTEAFF

j_call: TRBJ2-7
v_call: TRBV7-7
clone_size: NA
d_call: NA
cdr3_length: 13
cdr3_nt: TGTGCCAGCAGCCGAGGGTCGGCCTACGAGCAGTACTTC
cdr3_aa: CASSRGSAYEQYF

j_call: TRBJ2-2
v_call: TRBV4-2
clone_size: NA
d_call: TRBD2
cdr3_length: 16
cdr3_nt: TGTGCCAGCAGCCAGGCTAGCGGGGGGCGCACCGGGGAGCTGTTTTTT
cdr3_aa: CASSQASGGRTGELFF

j_call: TRBJ2-3
v_call: TRBV5-1
clone_size: NA
d_call: NA
cdr3_length: 15
cdr3_nt: TGCGCCAGCGGGGTGGGGGACTTAGAAGGAGATACGCAGTATTTT
cdr3_aa: CASGVGDLEGDTQYF

j_call: TRBJ1-4
v_call: TRBV7-2
clone_size: NA
d_call: NA
cdr3_length: 15
cdr3_nt: TGTGCCAGCAGCACCTACAGGGACACTAATGAAAAACTGTTTTTT
cdr3_aa: CASSTYRDTNEKLFF